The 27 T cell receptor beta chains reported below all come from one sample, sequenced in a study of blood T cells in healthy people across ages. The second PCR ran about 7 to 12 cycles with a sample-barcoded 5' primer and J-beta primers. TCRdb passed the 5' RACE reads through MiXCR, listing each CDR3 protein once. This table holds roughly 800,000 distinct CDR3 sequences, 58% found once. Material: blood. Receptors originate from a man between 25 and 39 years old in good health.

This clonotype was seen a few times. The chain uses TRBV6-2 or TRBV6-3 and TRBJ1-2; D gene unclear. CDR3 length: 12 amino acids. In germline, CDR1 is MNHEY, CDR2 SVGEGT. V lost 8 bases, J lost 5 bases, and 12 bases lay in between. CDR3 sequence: CASQDGLYGYTF. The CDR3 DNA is TGTGCCAGCCAGGACGGGTTATATGGCTACACCTTC.

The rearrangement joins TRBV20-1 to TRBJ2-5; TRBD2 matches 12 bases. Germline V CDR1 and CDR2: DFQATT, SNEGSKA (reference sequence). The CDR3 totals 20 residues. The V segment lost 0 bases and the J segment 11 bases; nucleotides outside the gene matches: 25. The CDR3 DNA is TGCAGTGCTAGAGAAGCCCTTTTTATAACGACTAGCGGGAGCCAGTGGGAGCAGTACTTC. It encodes CSAREALFITTSGSQWEQYF.

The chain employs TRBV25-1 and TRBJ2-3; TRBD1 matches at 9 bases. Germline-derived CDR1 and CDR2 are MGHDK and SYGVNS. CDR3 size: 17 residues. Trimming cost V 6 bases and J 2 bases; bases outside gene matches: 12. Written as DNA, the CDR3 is TGTGCCAGCAGCTTGGGACAGGGAAGATCGCTCACAGATACGCAGTATTTT. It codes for CASSLGQGRSLTDTQYF.

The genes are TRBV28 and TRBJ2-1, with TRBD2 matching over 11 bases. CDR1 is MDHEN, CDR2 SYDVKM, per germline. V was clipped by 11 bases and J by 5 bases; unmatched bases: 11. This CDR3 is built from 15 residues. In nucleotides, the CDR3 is TGTGCCGGGGGTGGGGGACTAGCGGACCACAATGAGCAGTTCTTC. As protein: CAGGGGLADHNEQFF.

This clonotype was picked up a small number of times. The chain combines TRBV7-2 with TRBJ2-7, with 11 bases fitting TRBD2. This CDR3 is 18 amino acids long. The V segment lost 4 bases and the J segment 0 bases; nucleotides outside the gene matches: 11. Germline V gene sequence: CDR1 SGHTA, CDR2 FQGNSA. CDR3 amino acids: CASSSTGTSGPSSYEQYF. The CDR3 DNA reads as TGTGCCAGCAGCTCAACAGGGACTAGCGGACCGAGCTCCTACGAGCAGTACTTC.

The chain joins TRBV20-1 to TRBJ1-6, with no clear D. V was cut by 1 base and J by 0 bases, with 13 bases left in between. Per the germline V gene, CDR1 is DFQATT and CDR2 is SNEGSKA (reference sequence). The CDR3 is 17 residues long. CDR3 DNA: TGCAGTGCTAGAGCCGGAGCAGGCAGCTCCTATAATTCACCCCTCCACTTT. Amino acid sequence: CSARAGAGSSYNSPLHF.

The CDR3 region is CATQGLNQPQHF. As DNA, the CDR3 is TGTGCCACCCAGGGACTCAATCAGCCCCAGCATTTT. The rearrangement joins TRBV5-8 to TRBJ1-5; tentative D call: TRBD1 (5 bases). The germline gives CDR1 SGHTS, CDR2 YDEGEE. Trimming cost V 9 bases and J 3 bases, with 10 bases left between them. This CDR3 has 12 amino acids.

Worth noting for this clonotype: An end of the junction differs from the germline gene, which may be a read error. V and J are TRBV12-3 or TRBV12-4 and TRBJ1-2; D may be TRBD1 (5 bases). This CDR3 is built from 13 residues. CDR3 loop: CAGSRSGLYGYTF. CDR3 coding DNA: TGTGCCGGCAGTCGGTCAGGGCTCTATGGCTACACCTTC.

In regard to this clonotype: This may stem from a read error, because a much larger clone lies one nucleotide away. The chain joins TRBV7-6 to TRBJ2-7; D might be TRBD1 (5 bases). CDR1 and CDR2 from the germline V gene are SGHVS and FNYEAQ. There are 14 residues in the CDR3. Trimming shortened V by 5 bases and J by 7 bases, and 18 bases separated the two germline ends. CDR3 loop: CASSARVSYNEQYF. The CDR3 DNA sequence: TGTGCCAGCAGCGCCAGGGTCTCGTACAATGAGCAGTACTTC.

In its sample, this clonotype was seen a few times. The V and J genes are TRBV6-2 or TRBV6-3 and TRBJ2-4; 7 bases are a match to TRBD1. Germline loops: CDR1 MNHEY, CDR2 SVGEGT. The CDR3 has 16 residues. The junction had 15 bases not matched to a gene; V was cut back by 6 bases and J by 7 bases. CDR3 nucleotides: TGTGCCAGCAGCCGCACCACAGGGGTCAAGGGCAACATTCAGTACTTC. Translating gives CASSRTTGVKGNIQYF.

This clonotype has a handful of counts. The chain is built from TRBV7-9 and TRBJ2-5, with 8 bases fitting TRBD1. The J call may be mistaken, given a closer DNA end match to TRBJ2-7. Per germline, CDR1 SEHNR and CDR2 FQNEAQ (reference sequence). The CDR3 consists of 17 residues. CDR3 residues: CASSLGYSTGEGYEQYF. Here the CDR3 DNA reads TGTGCCAGCAGCTTAGGGTATTCGACAGGGGAAGGATACGAGCAGTACTTC.

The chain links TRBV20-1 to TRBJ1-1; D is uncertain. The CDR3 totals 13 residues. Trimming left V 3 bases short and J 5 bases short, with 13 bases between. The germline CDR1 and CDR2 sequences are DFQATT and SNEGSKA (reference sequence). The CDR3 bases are TGCAGTGCTAGGGTACAGAAAGGGACTGAAGCTTTCTTT. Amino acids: CSARVQKGTEAFF.

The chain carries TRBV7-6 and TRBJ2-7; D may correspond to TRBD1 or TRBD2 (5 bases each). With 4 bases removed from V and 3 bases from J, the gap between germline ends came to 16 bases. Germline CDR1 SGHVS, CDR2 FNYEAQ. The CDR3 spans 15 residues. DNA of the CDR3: TGTGCCAGCAGCTACAGAACCGGGACCGACTACGAGCAGTACTTC. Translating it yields CASSYRTGTDYEQYF.

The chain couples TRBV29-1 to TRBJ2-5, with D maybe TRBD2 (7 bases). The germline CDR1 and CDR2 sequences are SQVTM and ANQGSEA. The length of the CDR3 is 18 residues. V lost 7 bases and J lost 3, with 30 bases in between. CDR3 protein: CSAGRSGLAGAIKETQYF. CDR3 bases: TGCAGCGCCGGTCGGTCGGGGCTGGCGGGGGCCATTAAAGAGACCCAGTACTTC.

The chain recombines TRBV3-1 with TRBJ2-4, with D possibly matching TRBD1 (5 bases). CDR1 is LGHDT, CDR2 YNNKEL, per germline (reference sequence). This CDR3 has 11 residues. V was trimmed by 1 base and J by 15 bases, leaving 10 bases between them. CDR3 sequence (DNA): TGTGCCAGCAGCCAAGGGCAGGGCGCGTACTTC. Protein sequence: CASSQGQGAYF. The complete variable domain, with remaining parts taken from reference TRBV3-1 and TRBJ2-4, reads DTAVSQTPKYLVTQMGNDKSIKCEQNLGHDTMYWYKQDSKKFLKIMFSYNNKELIINETVPNRFSPKSPDKAHLNLHINSLELGDSAVYFCASSQGQGAYFGAGTRLSVL.

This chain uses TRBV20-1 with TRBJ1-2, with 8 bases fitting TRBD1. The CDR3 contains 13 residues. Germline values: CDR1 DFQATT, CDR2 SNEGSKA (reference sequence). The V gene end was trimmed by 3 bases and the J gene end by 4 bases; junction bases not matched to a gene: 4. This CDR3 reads CSASPGGRYGYTF. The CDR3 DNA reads TGCAGTGCTAGCCCAGGGGGCCGCTATGGCTACACCTTC.

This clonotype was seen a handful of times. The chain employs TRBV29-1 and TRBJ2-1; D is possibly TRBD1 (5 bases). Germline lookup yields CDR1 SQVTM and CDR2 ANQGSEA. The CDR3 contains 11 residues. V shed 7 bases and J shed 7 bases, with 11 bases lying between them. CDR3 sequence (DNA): TGCAGCGCATCATCAGGGAATGAGCAGTTCTTC. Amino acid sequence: CSASSGNEQFF.

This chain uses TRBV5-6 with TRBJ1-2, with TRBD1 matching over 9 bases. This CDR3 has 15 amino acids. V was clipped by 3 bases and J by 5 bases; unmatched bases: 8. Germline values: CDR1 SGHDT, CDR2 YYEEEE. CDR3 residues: CASSSTGGAGYGYTF. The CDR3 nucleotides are TGTGCCAGCAGCTCGACAGGGGGTGCCGGATATGGCTACACCTTC.

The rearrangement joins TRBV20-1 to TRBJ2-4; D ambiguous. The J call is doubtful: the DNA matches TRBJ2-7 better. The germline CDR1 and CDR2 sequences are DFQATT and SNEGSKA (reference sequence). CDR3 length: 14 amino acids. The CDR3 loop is CSARDGGRYYEQYF. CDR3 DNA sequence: TGCAGTGCTAGAGATGGTGGCAGGTATTACGAGCAGTACTTC.

The CDR3 DNA is TGTGCCAGCACTTATCCGGGCCTCGGGCAGTTCTTC. As protein: CASTYPGLGQFF. The chain links TRBV6-2 or TRBV6-3 to TRBJ2-1, with D hard to call. Germline CDR1 reads MNHEY; CDR2 reads SVGEGT. Trimming shortened V by 7 bases and J by 12 bases, and 16 bases separated the two germline ends. This CDR3 has 12 residues.

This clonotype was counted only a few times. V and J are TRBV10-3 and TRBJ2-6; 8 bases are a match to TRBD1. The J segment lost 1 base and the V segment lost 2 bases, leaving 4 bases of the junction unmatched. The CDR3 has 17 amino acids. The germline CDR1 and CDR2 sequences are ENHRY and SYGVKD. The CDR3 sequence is CAISEGDRGSGANVLTF. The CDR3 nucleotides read TGTGCCATCAGTGAGGGAGACAGGGGTTCTGGGGCCAACGTCCTGACTTTC.

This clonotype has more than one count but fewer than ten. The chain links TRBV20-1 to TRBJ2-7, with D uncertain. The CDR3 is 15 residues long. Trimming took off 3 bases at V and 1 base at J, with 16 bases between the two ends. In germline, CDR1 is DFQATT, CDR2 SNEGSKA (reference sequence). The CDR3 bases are TGCAGTGCTAGTAGGGCCTCAACCTCATCCTACGAGCAGTACTTC. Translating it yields CSASRASTSSYEQYF.

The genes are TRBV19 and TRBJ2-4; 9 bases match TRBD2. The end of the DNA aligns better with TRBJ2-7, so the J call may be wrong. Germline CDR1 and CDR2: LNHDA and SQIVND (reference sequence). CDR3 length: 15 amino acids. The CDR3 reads CASTQGVAGDYEQYF. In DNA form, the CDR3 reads TGTGCCAGTACCCAGGGGGTAGCGGGAGACTACGAGCAGTACTTC.

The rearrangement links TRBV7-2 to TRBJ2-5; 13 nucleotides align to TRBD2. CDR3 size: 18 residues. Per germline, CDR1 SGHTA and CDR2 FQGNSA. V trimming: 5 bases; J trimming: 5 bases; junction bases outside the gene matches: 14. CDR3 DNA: TGTGCCAGCAGCCTGAGGGTACTAGCGGGGGGGAGTCATGAGACCCAGTACTTC. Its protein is CASSLRVLAGGSHETQYF.

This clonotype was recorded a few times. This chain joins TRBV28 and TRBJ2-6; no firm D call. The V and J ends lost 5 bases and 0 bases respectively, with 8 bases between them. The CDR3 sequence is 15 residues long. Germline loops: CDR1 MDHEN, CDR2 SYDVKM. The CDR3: CASSIQSSGANVLTF. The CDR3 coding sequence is TGTGCCAGCAGTATACAGAGCTCTGGGGCCAACGTCCTGACTTTC.

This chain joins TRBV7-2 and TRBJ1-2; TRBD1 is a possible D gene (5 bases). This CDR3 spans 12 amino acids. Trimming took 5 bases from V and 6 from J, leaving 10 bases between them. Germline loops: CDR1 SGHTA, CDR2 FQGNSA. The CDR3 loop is CASSLRDHGYTF. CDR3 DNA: TGTGCCAGCAGCCTCCGGGACCATGGCTACACCTTC.

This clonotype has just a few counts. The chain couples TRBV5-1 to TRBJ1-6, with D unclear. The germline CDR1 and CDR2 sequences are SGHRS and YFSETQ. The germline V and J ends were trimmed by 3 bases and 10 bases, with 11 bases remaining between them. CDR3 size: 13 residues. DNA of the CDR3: TGCGCCAGCAGCTCGGAGGGCCAATCACCCCTCCACTTT. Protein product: CASSSEGQSPLHF.